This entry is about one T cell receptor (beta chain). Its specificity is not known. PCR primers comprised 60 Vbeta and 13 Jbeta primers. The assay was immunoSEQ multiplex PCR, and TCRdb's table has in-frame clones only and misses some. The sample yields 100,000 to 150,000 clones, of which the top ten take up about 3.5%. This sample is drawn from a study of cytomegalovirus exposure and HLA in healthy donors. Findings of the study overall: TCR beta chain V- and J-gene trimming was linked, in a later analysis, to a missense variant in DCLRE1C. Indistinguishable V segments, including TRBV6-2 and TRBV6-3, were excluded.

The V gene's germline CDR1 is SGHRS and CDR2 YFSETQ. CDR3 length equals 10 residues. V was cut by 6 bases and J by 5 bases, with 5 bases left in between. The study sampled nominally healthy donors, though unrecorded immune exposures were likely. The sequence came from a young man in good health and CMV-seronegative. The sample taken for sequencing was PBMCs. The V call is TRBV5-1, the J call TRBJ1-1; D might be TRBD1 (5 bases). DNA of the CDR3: TGCGCCAGCAAGGGGACTGAAGCTTTCTTT. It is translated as CASKGTEAFF.